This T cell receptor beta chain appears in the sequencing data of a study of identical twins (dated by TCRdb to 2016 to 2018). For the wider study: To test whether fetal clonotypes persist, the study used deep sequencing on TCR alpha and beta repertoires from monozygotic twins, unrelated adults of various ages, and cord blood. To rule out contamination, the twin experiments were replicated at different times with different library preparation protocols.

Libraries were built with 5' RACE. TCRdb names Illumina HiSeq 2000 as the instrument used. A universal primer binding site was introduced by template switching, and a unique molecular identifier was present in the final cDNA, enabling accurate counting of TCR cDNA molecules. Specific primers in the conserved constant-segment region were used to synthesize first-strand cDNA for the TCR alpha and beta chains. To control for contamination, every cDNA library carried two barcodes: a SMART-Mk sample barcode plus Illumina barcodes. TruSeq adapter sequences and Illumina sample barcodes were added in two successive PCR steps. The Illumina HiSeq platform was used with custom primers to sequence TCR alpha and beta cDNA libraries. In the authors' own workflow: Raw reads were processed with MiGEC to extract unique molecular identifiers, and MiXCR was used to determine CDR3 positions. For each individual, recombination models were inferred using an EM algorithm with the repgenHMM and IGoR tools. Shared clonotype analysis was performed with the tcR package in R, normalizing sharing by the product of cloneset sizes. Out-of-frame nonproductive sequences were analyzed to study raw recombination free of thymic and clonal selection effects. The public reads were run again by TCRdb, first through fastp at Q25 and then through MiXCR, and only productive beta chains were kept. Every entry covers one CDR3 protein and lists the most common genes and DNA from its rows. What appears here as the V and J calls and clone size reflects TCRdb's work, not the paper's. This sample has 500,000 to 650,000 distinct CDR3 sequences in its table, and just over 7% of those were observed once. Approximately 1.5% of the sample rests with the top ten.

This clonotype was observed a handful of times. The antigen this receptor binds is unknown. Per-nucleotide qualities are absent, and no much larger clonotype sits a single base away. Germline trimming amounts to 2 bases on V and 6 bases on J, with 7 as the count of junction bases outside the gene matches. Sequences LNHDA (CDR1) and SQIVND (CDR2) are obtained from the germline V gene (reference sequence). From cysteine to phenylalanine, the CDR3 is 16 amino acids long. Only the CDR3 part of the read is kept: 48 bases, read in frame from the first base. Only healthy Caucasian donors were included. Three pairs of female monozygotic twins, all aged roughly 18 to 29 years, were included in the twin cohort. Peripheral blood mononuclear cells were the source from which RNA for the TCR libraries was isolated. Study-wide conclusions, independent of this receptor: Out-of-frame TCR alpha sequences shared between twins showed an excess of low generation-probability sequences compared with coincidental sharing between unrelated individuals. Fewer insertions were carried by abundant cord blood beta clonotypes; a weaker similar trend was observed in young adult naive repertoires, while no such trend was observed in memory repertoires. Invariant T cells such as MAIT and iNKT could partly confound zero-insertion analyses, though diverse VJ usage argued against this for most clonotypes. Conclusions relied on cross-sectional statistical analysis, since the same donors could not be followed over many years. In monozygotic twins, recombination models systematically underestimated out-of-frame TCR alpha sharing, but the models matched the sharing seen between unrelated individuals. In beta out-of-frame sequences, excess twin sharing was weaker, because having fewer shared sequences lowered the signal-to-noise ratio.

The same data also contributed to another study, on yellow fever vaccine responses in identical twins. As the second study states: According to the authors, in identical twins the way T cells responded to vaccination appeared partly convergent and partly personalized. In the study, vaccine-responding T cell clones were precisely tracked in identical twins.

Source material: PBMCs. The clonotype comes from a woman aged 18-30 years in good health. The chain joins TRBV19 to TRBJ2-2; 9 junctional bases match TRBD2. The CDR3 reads CASSILASGAAGELFF. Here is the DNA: TGTGCCAGTAGTATATTGGCTAGCGGGGCCGCCGGGGAGCTGTTTTTT.